A single sample is the source of the 13 T cell receptor beta chains below, sequenced in a study of T cell responses to AZD1222 COVID-19 vaccine. Sequencing used immunoSEQ multiplex PCR; TCRdb keeps in-frame clones, though not all of them. The sample consists of some 130,000 clones, 70% to 90% of them appearing once. Sequencing was performed on peripheral blood, taken on day 0 of AZD1222 vaccination. These receptors all stem from an adult in good health.

The rearrangement uses TRBV10-3 and TRBJ2-3, with D unclear. The CDR3 spans 12 residues. Per germline, CDR1 ENHRY and CDR2 SYGVKD. V shed 4 bases and J shed 5 bases, with 7 bases lying between them. CDR3 nucleotide sequence: TGTGCCATCAGTGCCGGGTTAGATACGCAGTATTTT. The encoded protein is CAISAGLDTQYF.

The chain recombines TRBV5-6 with TRBJ1-2; 10 nucleotides line up with TRBD1. Germline V CDR1 and CDR2: SGHDT, YYEEEE. This CDR3 has 15 amino acids. V lost 4 bases, J lost 5 bases, and 8 bases stayed unmatched. CDR3 in amino acids: CASSITGTGDYGYTF. CDR3 in DNA: TGTGCCAGCAGCATTACCGGGACAGGGGATTATGGCTACACCTTC.

This clone is a singleton in its sample. This chain joins TRBV6-2 or TRBV6-3 and TRBJ1-1, with no clear D. The CDR3 runs to 13 residues. The germline CDR1 and CDR2 sequences are MNHEY and SVGEGT. V lost 2 bases to trimming and J lost 2 bases, with 6 bases between them. Here the CDR3 reads CASSYEVNTEAFF. The CDR3 nucleotides read TGTGCCAGCAGTTACGAAGTCAACACTGAAGCTTTCTTT.

CDR3 sequence reads: CASSPGVRDTQYF. The CDR3, as DNA: TGTGCCAGCAGTCCCGGGGTTCGGGATACGCAGTATTTT. The chain recombines TRBV12-3 or TRBV12-4 with TRBJ2-3, with D possibly matching TRBD2 (5 bases). This CDR3 region has 13 residues. V shed 5 bases and J shed 6 bases, with 12 bases lying between them.

There are a few counts of this clone. This CDR3 reads CASSSQGVLYGYTF. CDR3 nucleotide sequence: TGTGCCAGCAGCTCTCAGGGGGTTCTCTATGGCTACACCTTC. This chain joins TRBV7-2 and TRBJ1-2, with 7 nucleotides matching TRBD1. CDR1 is SGHTA, CDR2 FQGNSA, per germline. V dropped 4 bases and J dropped 4; count of bases not matched to a gene: 6. The CDR3 consists of 14 residues.

The rearrangement joins TRBV18 to TRBJ1-1; D not resolved. With 3 bases removed from V and 3 bases from J, the gap between germline ends came to 17 bases. The germline V gene has CDR1 KGHSH and CDR2 LQKENI. This CDR3 is 16 amino acids long. The CDR3 here is CASSPSRERRDTEAFF. The CDR3 nucleotides read TGTGCCAGCTCACCTTCCCGGGAGCGGAGGGACACTGAAGCTTTCTTT.

This clone was seen a single time. This sequence joins TRBV5-6 and TRBJ1-2; weak D call: TRBD1 (6 bases). The CDR3 covers 16 residues. Germline V CDR1 and CDR2: SGHDT, YYEEEE. Trimming cost V 3 bases and J 5 bases, with 20 bases left between them. The CDR3 DNA follows: TGTGCCAGCAGCTCACAGGGAAGAGGACAGCGGTATGGCTACACCTTC. It specifies CASSSQGRGQRYGYTF.

This chain links TRBV5-8 with TRBJ1-2, with D possibly being TRBD1 (5 bases). The CDR3 has 14 amino acids. Trimming removed 6 bases from V and 8 bases from J, with 20 bases in between. The germline gives CDR1 SGHTS, CDR2 YDEGEE. CDR3 sequence reads: CASIDLQALGGYTF. In nucleotides, the CDR3 is TGTGCCAGCATCGATTTACAGGCTTTGGGCGGCTACACCTTC.

This clone was seen once. The genes are TRBV12-3 or TRBV12-4 and TRBJ1-1; D gene unclear. The ends were cut back, 3 bases at V and 11 bases at J, with 16 bases in the middle. The CDR3 is 13 residues long. The CDR3 is CASSFKAVASAFF. The CDR3 DNA reads TGTGCCAGCAGTTTTAAGGCAGTCGCCTCTGCTTTCTTT.

This clone was recorded a few times. The J gene is TRBJ1-6, the V gene TRBV5-4, with D tentatively TRBD1 (5 bases). CDR1 and CDR2 (germline): SGHNT, YYREEE (reference sequence). The CDR3 has 16 residues. Trimming stripped 3 bases from V and 5 bases from J, with 15 bases between. Here the CDR3 reads CASSSGTSRNNSPLHF. Written as DNA, the CDR3 is TGTGCCAGCAGCTCAGGGACTTCCCGCAATAATTCACCCCTCCACTTT.

The chain couples TRBV6-5 to TRBJ2-1; perhaps TRBD2 as D (6 bases). Germline V gene lookup returns CDR1 MNHEY and CDR2 SVGAGI. This CDR3 spans 15 amino acids. The V gene lost 10 bases and the J gene lost 5 bases, with 21 bases spanning the gap. As DNA, the CDR3 is TGTGCCACCAAATGGTGGGGGGTCCAGCACAATGAGCAGTTCTTC. This codes for CATKWWGVQHNEQFF.

The CDR3 bases are TGTGCCAGCAGTGACGGGGGACGGGACAGTAGAAAACCAACTAATGAAAAACTGTTTTTT. Protein sequence: CASSDGGRDSRKPTNEKLFF. This rearrangement joins TRBV6-4 to TRBJ1-4, with 7 bases lining up with TRBD1. Germline CDR1 is MRHNA and CDR2 is SNTAGT. V dropped 2 bases and J dropped 0; count of bases not matched to a gene: 15. CDR3 length: 20 residues.

V and J are TRBV19 and TRBJ1-5; D unresolved. V lost 7 bases and J 7 bases, leaving 14 bases between the germline ends. CDR1 LNHDA and CDR2 SQIVND come from the germline V gene (reference sequence). This CDR3 has 13 residues. DNA of the CDR3: TGTGCCAGTAAAATTCAGGATAACCAGCCCCAGCATTTT. This encodes CASKIQDNQPQHF.